What follows is one TCR beta chain and its context. Its antigen is currently unknown. The data were taken from a study of cytomegalovirus exposure and HLA in healthy donors. General study points: Some V segments could not be told apart, so they were left out, TRBV6-2 and TRBV6-3 among them.

PCR employed 60 Vbeta and 13 Jbeta primers. Sequencing used immunoSEQ multiplex PCR; TCRdb keeps in-frame clones, though not all of them. The data contain about 180,000 clones, over 70% of them seen just once; the ten biggest clones take up 2% to 2.5%. The CDR3 totals 16 residues. V shed 8 bases and J shed 4 bases, with 18 bases lying between them. The V gene's germline CDR1 is MDHEN and CDR2 SYDVKM. Specimen: PBMCs. The chain combines TRBV28 with TRBJ2-6, with D perhaps TRBD1 (5 bases). The TCR originated in a woman in her twenties or thirties in good health and CMV-seronegative. This CDR3 reads CASQGTNNPGANVLTF. In DNA, the CDR3 is TGTGCCAGCCAGGGCACGAACAATCCGGGGGCCAACGTCCTGACTTTC.